This entry concerns a single T cell receptor (beta chain). Its antigen is unidentified. The data were obtained in a study of cytomegalovirus exposure and HLA in healthy donors. Study overall: Of the donors genotyped, approximately 430 in all, less than 90% fell in the Caucasian-associated ancestry cluster. Findings and limits, study-wide: At a 0.05 false discovery rate, a later analysis found 16,951 TCR beta sequences to be associated with HLA alleles. For TCR beta chains, V- and J-gene trimming was later linked to a missense DCLRE1C variant.

The PCR had 60 Vbeta and 13 Jbeta primers. As handled by the study authors: Later analysis identified tens of millions of unique TCR beta chains, about 10 million shared. Sequencing was performed with immunoSEQ multiplex PCR; in TCRdb, only in-frame clones are kept and a portion is missing. Clonal size and the V and J genes are those of that table, whereas D and trimming came from the DNA. Of tens of thousands of clones listed, about 76% are singletons. The sequenced sample was PBMCs. This receptor was obtained from a man aged 25 to 40 in good health and CMV-seropositive.

CDR3 bases: TGTGCCAGCAGCTTGGCCGGGACAGGGGACAATGAGCAGTTCTTC. It is translated as CASSLAGTGDNEQFF. V gene TRBV5-4 combines with J gene TRBJ2-1; 10 bases agree with TRBD1. CDR3 size: 15 residues. Losses at the gene ends were 0 bases for V and 5 bases for J; bases not matched to a gene: 2. Germline V CDR1 and CDR2: SGHNT, YYREEE (reference sequence).